This TCR beta chain is drawn from a study of shared clonotypes between healthy human individuals. Looking at the study overall: A donor's plate count was three for CD4 naive and three for CD4 memory; CD8 naive had two and CD8 memory one.

Ten or more counts support this clone. The assay used deep level. Genomic DNA of each subset was evenly split across several immunoSEQ plates. TCRdb keeps only in-frame clones here, not all; method: immunoSEQ multiplex PCR. The data contain about 1.1 million clones, approximately 80% of them seen just once; the ten biggest clones take up approximately 0.95%. The CDR3 is made up of 15 amino acids. Germline V CDR1 and CDR2: KGHSH, LQKENI. The V end was cut by 2 bases, the J end by 4 bases, with 12 bases between. Sequenced input: memory CD4+ T cells from PBMCs. As to subset: CD45RA-negative fraction. The V gene is TRBV18, the J gene TRBJ1-5, with a possible D match to TRBD1 (6 bases). This TCR was recovered from a man between 18 and 29 years old in good health. Some clones in this sample may be carry-over from other donors' samples. This CDR3 is CASSPSGTNNQPQHF. CDR3 bases: TGTGCCAGCTCACCATCCGGGACAAATAATCAGCCCCAGCATTTT.